The T cell receptor (beta chain) described here comes from a study of STAT5B mutations in CD4+ large granular lymphocyte leukemia. General study results and limits: Patient CD4-sorted repertoires stayed more clonal than healthy ones after leukemic-clone removal.

Sequenced by immunoSEQ multiplex PCR; TCRdb stores in-frame clones only, minus some. The table shows a few thousand clones, with over 60% occurring only once. Padova, Helsinki and Shinshu hematology units supplied the CD4+ T-LGLL patients. This clone was observed a few times. Its antigen is unidentified. The V gene lost 1 base and the J gene lost 10 bases, with 20 bases spanning the gap. The germline gives CDR1 SGHTA, CDR2 FQGTGA. This CDR3 has 15 residues. The sequenced sample was PBMCs. The rearrangement joins TRBV7-3 to TRBJ2-7; TRBD1 might be the D (6 bases). This TCR was sampled from a man between 65 and 85 years old with CD4+ T-cell large granular lymphocyte leukemia. The CDR3 region is CASSLRGGQNAVQYF. In DNA, the CDR3 is TGTGCCAGCAGCTTAAGGGGTGGACAGAACGCTGTACAGTACTTC.